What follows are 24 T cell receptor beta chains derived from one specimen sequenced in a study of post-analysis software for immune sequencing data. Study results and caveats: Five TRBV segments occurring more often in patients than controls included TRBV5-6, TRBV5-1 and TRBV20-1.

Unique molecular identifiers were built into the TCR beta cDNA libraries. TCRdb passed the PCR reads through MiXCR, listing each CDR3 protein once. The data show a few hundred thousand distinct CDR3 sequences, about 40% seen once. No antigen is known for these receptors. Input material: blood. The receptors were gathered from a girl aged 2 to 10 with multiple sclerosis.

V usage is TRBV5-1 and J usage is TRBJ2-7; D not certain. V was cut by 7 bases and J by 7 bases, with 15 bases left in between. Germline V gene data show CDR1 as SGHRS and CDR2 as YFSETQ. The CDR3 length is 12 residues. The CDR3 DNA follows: TGCGCCAGCGGCCGGACGGGTGGGGAGCAGTACTTC. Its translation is CASGRTGGEQYF.

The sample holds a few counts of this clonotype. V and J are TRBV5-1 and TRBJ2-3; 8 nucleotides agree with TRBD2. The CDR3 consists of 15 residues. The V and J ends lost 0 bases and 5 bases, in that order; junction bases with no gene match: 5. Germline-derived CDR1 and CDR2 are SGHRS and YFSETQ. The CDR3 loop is CASSLEVAGLDTQYF. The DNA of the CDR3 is TGCGCCAGCAGCTTGGAAGTAGCGGGGTTAGATACGCAGTATTTT.

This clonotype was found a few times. The CDR3 protein is CASSGGLGVGYTF. For the CDR3, the DNA is TGTGCCAGCTCCGGCGGGCTTGGGGTTGGCTACACCTTC. This chain connects TRBV7-9 to TRBJ1-2; D remains unclear. Trimming shortened V by 8 bases and J by 7 bases, and 17 bases separated the two germline ends. The CDR3 length is 13 residues. Germline assignment: CDR1 SEHNR and CDR2 FQNEAQ (reference sequence). The whole variable domain, filled in from reference TRBV7-9 and TRBJ1-2, reads DTGVSQNPRHKITKRGQNVTFRCDPISEHNRLYWYRQTLGQGPEFLTYFQNEAQLEKSRLLSDRFSAERPKGSFSTLEIQRTEQGDSAMYLCASSGGLGVGYTFGSGTRLTVV.

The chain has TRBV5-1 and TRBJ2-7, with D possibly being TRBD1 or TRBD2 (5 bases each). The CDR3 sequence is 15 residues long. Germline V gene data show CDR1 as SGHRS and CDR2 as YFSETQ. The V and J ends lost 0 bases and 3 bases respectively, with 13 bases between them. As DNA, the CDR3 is TGCGCCAGCAGCTTGGGGGACGGGGTTTACTACGAGCAGTACTTC. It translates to CASSLGDGVYYEQYF.

CDR3 in amino acids: CATSVGTGAGDTQYF. Written as DNA, the CDR3 is TGTGCCACCAGTGTGGGAACGGGAGCGGGAGATACGCAGTATTTT. The rearrangement links TRBV24-1 to TRBJ2-3; perhaps TRBD2 as D (6 bases). The CDR3 extends over 15 amino acids. V lost 5 bases to trimming and J lost 5 bases, with 16 bases between them. The germline gives CDR1 KGHDR, CDR2 SFDVKD.

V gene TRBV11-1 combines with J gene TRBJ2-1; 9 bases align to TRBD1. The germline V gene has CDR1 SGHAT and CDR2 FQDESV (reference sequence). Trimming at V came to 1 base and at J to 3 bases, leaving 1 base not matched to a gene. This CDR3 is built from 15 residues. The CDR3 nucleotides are TGTGCCAGCAGCTTAGAGGACAGGGGCTACAATGAGCAGTTCTTC. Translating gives CASSLEDRGYNEQFF.

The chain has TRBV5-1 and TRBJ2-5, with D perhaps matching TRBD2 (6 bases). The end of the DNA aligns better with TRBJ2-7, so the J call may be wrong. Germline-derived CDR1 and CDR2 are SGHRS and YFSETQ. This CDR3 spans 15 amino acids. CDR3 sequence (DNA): TGCGCCAGCAGCCGGGCGTCGTTTTCGGGAGTCGAGCAGTACTTC. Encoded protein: CASSRASFSGVEQYF.

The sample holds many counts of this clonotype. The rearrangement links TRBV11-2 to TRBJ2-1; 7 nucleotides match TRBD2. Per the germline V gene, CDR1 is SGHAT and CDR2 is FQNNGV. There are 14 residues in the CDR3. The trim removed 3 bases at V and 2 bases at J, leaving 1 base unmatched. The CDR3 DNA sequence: TGTGCCAGCAGCTTGGGAGGGGCCTACAATGAGCAGTTCTTC. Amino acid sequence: CASSLGGAYNEQFF.

CDR3 bases: TGCGCCAGCAGCCTTCGGCCGGAGGGAGAGACCCAGTACTTC. Its protein is CASSLRPEGETQYF. The rearrangement links TRBV5-1 to TRBJ2-5; a possible D gene is TRBD2 (6 bases). Germline V gene lookup returns CDR1 SGHRS and CDR2 YFSETQ. V gave up 4 bases and J gave up 4 bases, with 14 bases separating them. This CDR3 is 14 amino acids long. The complete variable domain, with remaining parts taken from reference TRBV5-1 and TRBJ2-5, reads KAGVTQTPRYLIKTRGQQVTLSCSPISGHRSVSWYQQTPGQGLQFLFEYFSETQRNKGNFPGRFSGRQFSNSRSEMNVSTLELGDSALYLCASSLRPEGETQYFGPGTRLLVL.

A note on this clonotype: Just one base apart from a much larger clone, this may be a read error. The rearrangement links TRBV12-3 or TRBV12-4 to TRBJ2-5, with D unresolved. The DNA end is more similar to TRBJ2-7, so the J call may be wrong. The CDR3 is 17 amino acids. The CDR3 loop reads CASSYRALNPGVYEQYF. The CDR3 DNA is TGTGCCAGCAGTTACCGGGCCCTGAACCCAGGAGTCTACGAGCAGTACTTC.

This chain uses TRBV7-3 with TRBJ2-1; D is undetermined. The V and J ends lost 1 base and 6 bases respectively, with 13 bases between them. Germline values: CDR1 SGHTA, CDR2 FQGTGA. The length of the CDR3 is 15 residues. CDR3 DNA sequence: TGTGCCAGCAGCTTAAAAGGACCGCAGGTCAATGAGCAGTTCTTC. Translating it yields CASSLKGPQVNEQFF.

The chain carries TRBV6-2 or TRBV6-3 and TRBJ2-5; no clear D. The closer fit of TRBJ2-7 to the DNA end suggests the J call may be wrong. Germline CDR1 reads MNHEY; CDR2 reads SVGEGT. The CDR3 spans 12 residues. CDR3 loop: CASSYVSYEQYF. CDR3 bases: TGTGCCAGCAGTTACGTGAGCTACGAGCAGTACTTC.

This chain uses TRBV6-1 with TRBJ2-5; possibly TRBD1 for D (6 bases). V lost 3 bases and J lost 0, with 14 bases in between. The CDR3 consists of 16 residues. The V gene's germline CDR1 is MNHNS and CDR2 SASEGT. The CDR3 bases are TGTGCCAGCAGTGATCAGATGGGGGCGTACCAAGAGACCCAGTACTTC. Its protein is CASSDQMGAYQETQYF.

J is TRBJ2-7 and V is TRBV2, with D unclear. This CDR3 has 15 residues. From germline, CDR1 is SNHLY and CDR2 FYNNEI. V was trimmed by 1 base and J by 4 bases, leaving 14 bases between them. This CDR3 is CASSEGYGNPYEQYF. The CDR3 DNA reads TGTGCCAGCAGTGAAGGTTATGGCAACCCGTACGAGCAGTACTTC.

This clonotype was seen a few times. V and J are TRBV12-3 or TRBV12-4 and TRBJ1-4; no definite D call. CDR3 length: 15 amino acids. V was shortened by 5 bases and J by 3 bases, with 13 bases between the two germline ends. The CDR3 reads CASSDPQGSNEKLFF. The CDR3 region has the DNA TGTGCCAGCAGTGACCCTCAAGGGTCTAATGAAAAACTGTTTTTT.

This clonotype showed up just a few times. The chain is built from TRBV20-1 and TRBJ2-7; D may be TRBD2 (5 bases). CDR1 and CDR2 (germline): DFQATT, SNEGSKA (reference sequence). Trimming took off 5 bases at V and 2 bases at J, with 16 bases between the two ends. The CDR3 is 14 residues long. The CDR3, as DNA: TGCAGTGCTGTACCCAGTGAGAGGGCCTACGAGCAGTACTTC. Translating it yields CSAVPSERAYEQYF.

The CDR3 DNA is TGCAGCGTCGTACTAGCGGGGGGGGGTTGGCAGTTCTTC. This sequence encodes CSVVLAGGGWQFF. The chain couples TRBV29-1 to TRBJ2-1, with 13 bases aligning to TRBD2. Germline V gene sequence: CDR1 SQVTM, CDR2 ANQGSEA. This CDR3 is 13 amino acids long. V lost 6 bases, J lost 12 bases, and 8 bases stayed unmatched.

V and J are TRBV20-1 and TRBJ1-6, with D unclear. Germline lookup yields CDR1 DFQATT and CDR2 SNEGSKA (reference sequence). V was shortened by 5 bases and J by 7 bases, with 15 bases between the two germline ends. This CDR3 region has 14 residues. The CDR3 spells CSAGNRDWNSPLHF. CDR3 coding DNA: TGCAGTGCTGGGAACAGAGATTGGAATTCACCCCTCCACTTT.

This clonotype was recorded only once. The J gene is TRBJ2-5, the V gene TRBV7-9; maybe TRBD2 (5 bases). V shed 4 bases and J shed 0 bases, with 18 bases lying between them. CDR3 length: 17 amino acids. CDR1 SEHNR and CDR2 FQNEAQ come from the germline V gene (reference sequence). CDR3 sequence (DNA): TGTGCCAGCAGCTCCCCACGGGAAACCGGGTACCAAGAGACCCAGTACTTC. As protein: CASSSPRETGYQETQYF.

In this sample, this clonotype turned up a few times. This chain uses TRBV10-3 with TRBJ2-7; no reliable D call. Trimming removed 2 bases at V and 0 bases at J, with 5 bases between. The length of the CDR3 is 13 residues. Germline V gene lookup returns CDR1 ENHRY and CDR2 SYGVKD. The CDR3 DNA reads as TGTGCCATCAGTGAGGTCTCCTCCTACGAGCAGTACTTC. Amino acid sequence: CAISEVSSYEQYF.

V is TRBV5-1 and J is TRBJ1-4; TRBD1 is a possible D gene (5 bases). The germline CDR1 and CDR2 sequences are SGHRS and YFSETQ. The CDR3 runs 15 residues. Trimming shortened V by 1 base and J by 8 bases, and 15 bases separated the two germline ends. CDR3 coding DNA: TGCGCCAGCAGCTTGTTCAGGGTTGGATACGAAAAACTGTTTTTT. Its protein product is CASSLFRVGYEKLFF.

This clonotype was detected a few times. CDR3: CASSLAGTGSNQPQHF. The DNA of the CDR3 is TGTGCCAGCAGCTTAGCCGGGACAGGGAGTAATCAGCCCCAGCATTTT. This chain uses TRBV7-9 with TRBJ1-5; 9 nucleotides align to TRBD1. Germline V gene lookup returns CDR1 SEHNR and CDR2 FQNEAQ (reference sequence). The CDR3 length is 16 residues. Trimming took 0 bases from V and 4 from J; bases not matched to a gene: 4.

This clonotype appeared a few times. DNA for the CDR3: TGTGCCAGCAGTTACCCCCTCGGGGCCGAATACGAGCAGTACTTC. Its translation is CASSYPLGAEYEQYF. The rearrangement links TRBV6-6 to TRBJ2-7; D is perhaps TRBD1 or TRBD2 (5 bases each). V lost 2 bases, J lost 4 bases, and 15 bases lay in between. The CDR3 is made up of 15 amino acids. The germline V gene has CDR1 MNHNY and CDR2 SVGAGI (reference sequence).

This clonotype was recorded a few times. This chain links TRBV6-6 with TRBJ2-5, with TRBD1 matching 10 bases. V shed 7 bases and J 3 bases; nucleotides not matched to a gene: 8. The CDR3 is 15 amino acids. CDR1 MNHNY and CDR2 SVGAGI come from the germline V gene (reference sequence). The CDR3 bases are TGTGCCAGCACGATATCCGGGACAGGGGAAGAGACCCAGTACTTC. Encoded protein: CASTISGTGEETQYF.